This T cell receptor beta chain was observed in a study of T cell repertoires in cytomegalovirus infection (dated by TCRdb to the late 2010s). Background for the entire study: Donor HLA type was relevant to the analysis, as public TCR beta signatures indicated carriage of CMV infection together with the matching HLA type. Broad study findings and their caveats: The ex vivo response was dominated by HLA-C-restricted CMV-specific TCR beta clonotypes, which also provided the single most frequent clonotype in two of eight donors. In both this cohort and an independent cohort of 352 donors, the cumulative frequency of public TCR beta family members distinguished carriers of CMV infection plus the relevant HLA type.

Points on this clonotype: What this receptor recognizes is not known. No much larger clone is present one base from it, and per-base qualities are unavailable.

Trimming at the junction amounts to 3 bases on V and 7 bases on J, and the germline ends lie 10 bases apart. Measured from the cysteine to the phenylalanine, the CDR3 is 13 residues long. Of the read, only the CDR3 DNA is kept; its 39 bases are in frame from base 1. The reads were generated on an Illumina HiSeq 1500. Starting from the raw public reads, TCRdb applied fastp trimming at Q25, assembled clones with MiXCR and retained in-frame beta chains. Rows are combined by CDR3 protein, so each entry shows the most common genes and DNA. A total of just under 300,000 distinct CDR3 sequences appear in this sample, about a tenth of them only once. In total, the top ten clones hold around 2.4% of the sample.

The clonotype originates from a human donor in good health (CMV status not recorded). Some clones in this sample may be carry-over from other donors' samples. The specimen sequenced was PBMCs. The sequence links TRBV12-3 or TRBV12-4 to TRBJ1-5; a tentative D call is TRBD1 (5 bases match). The DNA is TGTGCCAGCAGTTTTAGCGCAGGGCAGCCCCAGCATTTT. Translated, this gives CASSFSAGQPQHF.